What follows describes a single T cell receptor beta chain. Its antigen has not been determined. Per-base quality was not reported, and no clone a single base away is much larger than it. PBMCs were isolated by Ficoll-Paque density gradient centrifugation. These data originate in a study of T-cell memory formation after mild COVID-19 (dated by TCRdb to about 2021). Describing the broader study: TCR sequence clusters from the two donors were largely donor specific. In a couple of donors, T-cell clones that expanded and contracted after mild COVID-19 were tracked by sequencing TCRalpha and TCRbeta repertoires over time. The cohort comprised two young, previously healthy adult volunteers, one female and one male.

The full study reports these points: Clones contracting from day 15 to 85 had balanced CD4/CD8 phenotypes, while a second wave expanding from day 15 to 37 was biased towards CD4+. The detection of some responding clones in pre-infection memory suggests that pre-existing cross-reactive memory T cells joined the SARS-CoV-2 response. Contracting CD4+ clones were found mainly in CM and EM memory subsets, while CD8+ clones were enriched in EMRA. The study included only a couple of mild cases, and larger cohorts that include severe cases with pre-infection samples were judged to be necessary. SARS-CoV-2 specificity of the second-wave clones peaking on day 37 was not confirmed.

Sequencing was performed on an Illumina NovaSeq 6000. TCRalpha and TCRbeta cDNA libraries were built by 5'RACE with constant-segment primers, adding sample barcodes and unique molecular identifiers. RNA was extracted from every sample with Trizol reagent. Libraries were amplified in two PCR steps, with a second sample barcode and Illumina TruSeq adapters added in the second step. Sequencing of libraries was performed on an Illumina NovaSeq with 2 x 150 bp paired-end reads. The paper's data handling went like this. Demultiplexing of reads and collapsing into UMI-guided consensus sequences were performed with migec v1.2.7. Using mixcr v2.1.11, UMI consensuses were aligned to TRA and TRB V and J templates and then assembled into clonotypes. Clonotypes were classified as expanded or contracted when called significant by both edgeR and NoisET, with noise models trained on biological replicates. For edgeR calls, a false discovery rate-adjusted p below 0.01 and a log2 fold-change threshold of 1 were applied. As an exploratory analysis of dynamics, PCA with hierarchical clustering was applied to max-normalized trajectories of the 1000 most abundant clonotypes. Separately sequenced CD4+ and CD8+ repertoires were used to assign a CD4 or CD8 phenotype to each responding clone. TCRdb reworked the public reads: Q25 trimming with fastp, MiXCR clone assembly, productive beta chains retained. Rows with one shared CDR3 protein collapse into an entry with the most common genes and DNA. The V and J calls reflect TCRdb's pipeline rather than the authors' work. This sample comprises roughly 580,000 distinct CDR3 sequences, roughly 18% of them detected only once. More than 10% of the sample is taken by the ten largest.

The CDR3 covers 16 residues, taking in both the cysteine and the phenylalanine. Only CDR3 DNA remains: 48 bases, in frame from the first base. After removal of 4 bases from V and 2 bases from J, the junction retains 6 bases not matched to a gene. Looking up the germline V gene yields CDR1 ENHRY and CDR2 SYGVKD. Sequencing input: PBMCs or a T cell subset sorted from them (not recorded which). The V gene is TRBV10-3 and the J gene is TRBJ2-3; 10 bases in the middle match TRBD2. This receptor was identified in an adult woman who had mild COVID-19 (a few samples of this study predate the infection). The sample titles of this study are shuffled in the database, so cell type and time point are left out; the donor was told from shared clones. The DNA reads as follows: TGTGCCATCAGTGTATCAAGCGGGAGGGCCACAGATACGCAGTATTTT. The encoded protein is CAISVSSGRATDTQYF.